One and the same sample provided the 15 T cell receptor beta chains below, sequenced in a study of blood T cell repertoires in COVID-19 (dated by TCRdb to 2018 to 2020). The receptor library was made with the immunoSEQ multiplex PCR assay. The immuneACCESS repertoire file appears here via TCRdb, limited to in-frame rearrangements. These files lack a portion of the clones; in checked studies, under half of the deficit traces to unresolved V genes, and the cause of the others is not known. This sample has 400,000 or so clones in its table, and about 87% of those were observed once. The ten most abundant clones make up approximately 1.9% of the sample. The sequenced sample consisted of PBMCs or T cells enriched from blood (not recorded which). The receptors here all came from a man in his forties or fifties in a cohort exposed to, infected with or recovered from COVID-19 (not recorded which).

The chain carries TRBV28 and TRBJ1-3; D gene ambiguous. V lost 4 bases, J lost 1 base, and 17 bases lay in between. This CDR3 is 17 amino acids long. Germline-derived CDR1 and CDR2 are MDHEN and SYDVKM. The CDR3 region has the DNA TGTGCCAGCAGTTCCCCTCCGCCGGGTATGTCTGGAAACACCATATATTTT. As protein: CASSSPPPGMSGNTIYF.

The chain recombines TRBV9 with TRBJ2-2, with TRBD1 as a possible D gene (6 bases). This CDR3 contains 15 residues. Trimming stripped 3 bases from V and 4 bases from J, with 13 bases between. In germline, CDR1 is SGDLS, CDR2 YYNGEE. The CDR3 DNA reads as TGTGCCAGCAGCGCCCTAGGGACATCCACCGGGGAGCTGTTTTTT. This codes for CASSALGTSTGELFF.

This rearrangement joins TRBV3-1 (or the pseudogene TRBV3-2) to TRBJ2-3, with TRBD2 as a possible D gene (6 bases). V lost 4 bases and J 1 base, leaving 15 bases between the germline ends. The CDR3 has 16 amino acids. Germline loops: CDR1 LGHDT, CDR2 YNNKEL (reference sequence). CDR3 in amino acids: CASSLGLAIRTDTQYF. Written as DNA, the CDR3 is TGTGCCAGCAGCCTGGGGCTAGCGATCCGCACAGATACGCAGTATTTT.

Turning to this clone: Other nucleotide sequences from this sample produce the same CDR3. The chain recombines TRBV6-5 with TRBJ2-7, with 9 bases matching TRBD1. CDR1 MNHEY and CDR2 SVGAGI come from the germline V gene. This CDR3 spans 12 amino acids. J was trimmed by 4 bases and V by 6 bases; bases with no gene match: 1. In DNA, the CDR3 is TGTGCCAGCAGGACAGGGGGTTACGAGCAGTACTTC. Residues: CASRTGGYEQYF.

The chain carries TRBV10-3 and TRBJ2-7, with 11 bases fitting TRBD1. J was trimmed by 4 bases and V by 6 bases; bases with no gene match: 8. The CDR3 is made up of 15 amino acids. CDR1 and CDR2 (germline): ENHRY, SYGVKD. The CDR3 DNA is TGTGCCATCAGAGACCCGGGACAGGGGGGTTACGAGCAGTACTTC. It codes for CAIRDPGQGGYEQYF.

The chain links TRBV2 to TRBJ1-2, with a possible D match to TRBD1 (6 bases). This CDR3 comprises 13 residues. The germline CDR1 and CDR2 sequences are SNHLY and FYNNEI. V dropped 6 bases and J dropped 3 bases, with 11 bases sitting between them. Here the CDR3 DNA reads TGTGCCAGCAGCACCAGACAGGACTATGGCTACACCTTC. Translated: CASSTRQDYGYTF.

The CDR3 here is CASSDPTGYEQYF. CDR3 coding DNA: TGTGCCAGCAGTGACCCGACAGGCTACGAGCAGTACTTC. The genes are TRBV25-1 and TRBJ2-7; TRBD1 is a possible D gene (6 bases). Trimming shortened V by 3 bases and J by 3 bases, and 9 bases separated the two germline ends. The CDR3 spans 13 residues. Germline CDR1 and CDR2: MGHDK and SYGVNS.

This chain uses TRBV28 with TRBJ1-4; D remains ambiguous. The germline V gene encodes CDR1 MDHEN and CDR2 SYDVKM. The length of the CDR3 is 14 residues. Between the trimmed V and J ends, which lost 3 bases and 5 bases, there was a span of 10 bases. CDR3 in amino acids: CASSLREGNEKLFF. The CDR3 nucleotides are TGTGCCAGCAGTTTGAGGGAGGGAAATGAAAAACTGTTTTTT.

V is TRBV5-1 and J is TRBJ2-1, with 10 bases that match TRBD2. J gave up 10 bases and V 0 bases, and 7 bases lay outside the gene matches. The CDR3 is 15 residues long. Germline V lookup: CDR1 SGHRS, CDR2 YFSETQ. The CDR3 sequence is CASSLELAGLAEQFF. Written as DNA, the CDR3 is TGCGCCAGCAGCTTGGAACTAGCGGGACTCGCCGAGCAGTTCTTC.

This clone was observed a handful of times. CDR3 residues: CASSLPTSGSTDTQYF. The CDR3 nucleotides read TGCGCCAGCAGCCTCCCGACTAGCGGGAGCACAGATACGCAGTATTTT. The chain has TRBV5-1 and TRBJ2-3; the match to TRBD2 covers 10 bases. The CDR3 runs to 16 residues. CDR1 is SGHRS, CDR2 YFSETQ, per germline. V shed 4 bases and J 0 bases; nucleotides not matched to a gene: 5.

This clone came up once. V usage is TRBV19 and J usage is TRBJ2-1; 7 positions agree with TRBD1. CDR3 size: 14 residues. Germline CDR1 LNHDA, CDR2 SQIVND (reference sequence). V shed 3 bases, J shed 4 bases, and the junction held 3 bases outside the gene matches. Here the CDR3 DNA reads TGTGCCAGTAGTATGGGGGACAGTTACAATGAGCAGTTCTTC. This encodes CASSMGDSYNEQFF.

V is TRBV3-1 (or the pseudogene TRBV3-2) and J is TRBJ1-6; 11 bases agree with TRBD1. The CDR3 contains 15 residues. Germline values: CDR1 LGHDT, CDR2 YNNKEL (reference sequence). Trimming at V came to 7 bases and at J to 10 bases, leaving 9 bases not matched to a gene. CDR3 in amino acids: CASNRMGQGGSPLHF. In DNA, the CDR3 is TGTGCCAGCAACAGAATGGGACAGGGGGGATCACCCCTCCACTTT.

The V and J genes are TRBV3-1 (or the pseudogene TRBV3-2) and TRBJ2-7, with TRBD2 as a possible D gene (5 bases). V was clipped by 1 base and J by 4 bases, with 14 bases between them. The CDR3 has 15 amino acids. Germline-derived CDR1 and CDR2 are LGHDT and YNNKEL (reference sequence). Here the CDR3 reads CASSQGVGAAYEQYF. CDR3 bases: TGTGCCAGCAGCCAAGGGGTGGGAGCAGCGTACGAGCAGTACTTC.

The chain has TRBV4-2 and TRBJ1-1, with 9 nucleotides matching TRBD1. J lost 1 base, V lost 2 bases, and 8 bases had no gene match. CDR1 LGHNA and CDR2 YNFKEQ come from the germline V gene. This CDR3 contains 17 residues. Here the CDR3 reads CASSQTPGTGRNTEAFF. The CDR3, as DNA: TGTGCCAGCAGCCAAACTCCCGGGACAGGGAGGAACACTGAAGCTTTCTTT.

This chain links TRBV10-3 with TRBJ1-6, with 8 nucleotides matching TRBD1. CDR3 length equals 16 residues. The V and J ends lost 0 bases and 7 bases, in that order; junction bases with no gene match: 5. Germline assignment: CDR1 ENHRY and CDR2 SYGVKD. The CDR3 sequence: CAISESGTGHNSPLHF. The CDR3, as DNA: TGTGCCATCAGTGAGTCGGGGACAGGACACAATTCACCCCTCCACTTT.